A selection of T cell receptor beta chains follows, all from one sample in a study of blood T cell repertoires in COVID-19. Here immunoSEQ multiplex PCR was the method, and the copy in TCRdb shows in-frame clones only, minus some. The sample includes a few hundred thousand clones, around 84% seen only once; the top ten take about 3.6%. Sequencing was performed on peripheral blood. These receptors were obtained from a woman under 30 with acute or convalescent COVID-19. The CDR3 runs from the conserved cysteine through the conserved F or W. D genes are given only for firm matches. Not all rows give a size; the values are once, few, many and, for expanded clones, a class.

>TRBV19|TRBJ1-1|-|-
CASKLGHRRNTEAFF
TGTGCCAGTAAGCTTGGCCACAGAAGGAACACTGAAGCTTTCTTT
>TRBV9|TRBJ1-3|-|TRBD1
CASSSTGAGNTIYF
TGTGCCAGCAGCTCGACAGGGGCTGGAAACACCATATATTTT
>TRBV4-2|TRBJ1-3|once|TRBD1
CASSQTAGQGSGNTIYF
TGTGCCAGCAGCCAAACTGCCGGACAGGGGTCGGGAAACACCATATATTTT
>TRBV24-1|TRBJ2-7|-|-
CATSDGGSHRGSYEQYF
TGTGCCACCAGTGATGGGGGGTCCCACCGGGGCTCCTACGAGCAGTACTTC
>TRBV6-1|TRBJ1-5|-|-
CASSEVVGVSYQPQHF
TGTGCCAGCAGTGAGGTCGTCGGGGTTTCCTATCAGCCCCAGCATTTT
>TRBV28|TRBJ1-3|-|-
CASSLEVGGTGNTIYF
TGTGCCAGCAGTTTAGAAGTCGGAGGGACTGGAAACACCATATATTTT
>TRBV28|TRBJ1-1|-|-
CASSPAAQWSEAFF
TGTGCCAGCAGCCCGGCGGCCCAGTGGTCTGAAGCTTTCTTT
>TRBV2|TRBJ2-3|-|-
CASDWSRDTQYF
TGTGCCAGCGACTGGAGTCGAGATACGCAGTATTTT
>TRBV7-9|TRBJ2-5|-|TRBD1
CASSPQGARETQYF
TGTGCCAGCAGCCCACAGGGGGCGAGGGAGACCCAGTACTTC
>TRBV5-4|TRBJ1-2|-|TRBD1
CASSSPRTGDTGGYTF
TGTGCCAGCAGCTCGCCCCGGACAGGGGATACCGGTGGCTACACCTTC
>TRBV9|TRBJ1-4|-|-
CASSPEAATNEKLFF
TGTGCCAGCAGCCCCGAAGCCGCAACTAATGAAAAACTGTTTTTT
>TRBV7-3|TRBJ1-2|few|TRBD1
CASSPYPGQGENYGYTF
TGTGCCAGCAGCCCTTACCCGGGACAGGGGGAAAACTATGGCTACACCTTC